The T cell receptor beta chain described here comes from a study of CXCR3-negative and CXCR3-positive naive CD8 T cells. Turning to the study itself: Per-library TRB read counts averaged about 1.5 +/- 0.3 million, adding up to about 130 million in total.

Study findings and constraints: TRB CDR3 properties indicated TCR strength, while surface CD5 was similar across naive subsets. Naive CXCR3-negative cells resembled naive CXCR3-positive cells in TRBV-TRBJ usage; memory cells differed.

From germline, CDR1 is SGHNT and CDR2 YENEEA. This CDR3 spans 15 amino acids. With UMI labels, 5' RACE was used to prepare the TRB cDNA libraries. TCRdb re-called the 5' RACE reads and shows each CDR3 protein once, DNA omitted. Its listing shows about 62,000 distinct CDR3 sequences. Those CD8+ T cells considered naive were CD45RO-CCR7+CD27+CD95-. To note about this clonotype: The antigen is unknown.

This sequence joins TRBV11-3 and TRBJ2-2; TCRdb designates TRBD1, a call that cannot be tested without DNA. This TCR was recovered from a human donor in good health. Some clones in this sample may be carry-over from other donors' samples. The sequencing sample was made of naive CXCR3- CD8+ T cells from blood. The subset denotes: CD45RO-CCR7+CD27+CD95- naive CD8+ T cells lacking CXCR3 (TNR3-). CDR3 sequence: CASSSIRGLAGELFF.